The source of this T cell receptor beta chain is a study of esophageal squamous cell carcinoma under preoperative chemotherapy. The study's findings and limits: Peripheral T cells migrating into the tumor appeared to partly supply post-treatment tumor-infiltrating lymphocytes. Peripheral T cells showed a significant TCR diversity increase after chemotherapy, unlike tumor-infiltrating lymphocytes.

TCRdb recomputed calls from the PCR reads with MiXCR, one row per CDR3 protein. Of 30,000 or so distinct CDR3 sequences in the sample, roughly 52% were seen once. Of note for this clonotype: No antigen is known for it.

Time point of the sample: after preoperative PTX-NDP chemotherapy. This sequence was found in a human donor with esophageal squamous cell carcinoma. The donor label of this sample is uncertain. This material was collected from a patient given preoperative chemotherapy.

CDR3 DNA sequence: TGTGCCAGCACCTGGGGTGGGTGGGGGGGCACCTACGAGCAGTACTTC. Amino acid sequence: CASTWGGWGGTYEQYF. The chain employs TRBV12-3 or TRBV12-4 and TRBJ2-5; maybe TRBD2 (7 bases). The end of the DNA fits TRBJ2-7 better, so the J call may be wrong. The CDR3 consists of 16 residues.